Listed below are T cell receptor beta chains from one sample, sequenced in a study of siplizumab effects on memory and regulatory T cells. TCRdb keeps only in-frame clones here, not all; method: immunoSEQ multiplex PCR. The data show 45,000 to 60,000 clones, roughly 87% seen once. Sequencing was performed on naive CD8+ T cells sorted from blood. Receptor source: a human donor in good health. The CDR3 runs from the conserved cysteine through the conserved F or W. The order of the fields is V gene, J gene, D gene, clone size, CDR3 protein, CDR3 DNA. The D gene is left open where the match is weak. Where a row states a size, it is once, few, many or the class of an expanded clone; other rows omit it.

>TRBV19|TRBJ2-6|NA|NA
CASRLYSGANVLTF
TGTGCCAGTAGGCTCTACTCTGGGGCCAACGTCCTGACTTTC
>TRBV4-1|TRBJ2-1|NA|NA
CASSQENGLGNEQFF
TGCGCCAGCAGCCAAGAAAATGGCCTAGGCAATGAGCAGTTCTTC
>TRBV5-6|TRBJ2-5|TRBD2|NA
CASSLAAGVSRETQYF
TGTGCCAGCAGCTTGGCCGCGGGAGTTTCTAGAGAGACCCAGTACTTC
>TRBV19|TRBJ2-7|TRBD2|NA
CASAMGGRDYEQYF
TGTGCCAGTGCAATGGGGGGGAGAGATTACGAGCAGTACTTC
>TRBV7-9|TRBJ2-1|NA|once
CASSLDLYNEQFF
TGTGCCAGCAGCTTAGACCTTTACAATGAGCAGTTCTTC
>TRBV2|TRBJ1-2|NA|NA
CASPGTDNYGYTF
TGTGCCAGCCCGGGGACGGACAACTATGGCTACACCTTC
>TRBV10-3|TRBJ2-7|TRBD1|NA
CAITRDRENHEQYF
TGTGCCATCACCCGGGACAGGGAAAATCACGAGCAGTACTTC
>TRBV20-1|TRBJ2-7|NA|NA
CSAKRHEQYF
TGCAGTGCTAAGCGTCACGAGCAGTACTTC
>TRBV4-1|TRBJ1-3|NA|once
CASSQASTGSGNTIYF
TGCGCCAGCAGCCAAGCATCTACAGGCTCTGGAAACACCATATATTTT
>TRBV7-3|TRBJ2-1|TRBD2|NA
CASSSASGSTYNEQFF
TGTGCCAGCAGCTCGGCAAGCGGGAGTACCTACAATGAGCAGTTCTTC
>TRBV11-2|TRBJ2-3|NA|NA
CASSLDPDPLDTDTQYF
TGTGCCAGCAGCTTAGACCCGGACCCCTTGGACACAGATACGCAGTATTTT
>TRBV15|TRBJ2-5|NA|NA
CATSRDPSWETQYF
TGTGCCACCAGCAGAGATCCTAGCTGGGAGACCCAGTACTTC
>TRBV11-2|TRBJ2-5|TRBD2|NA
CASSLLLAGFQETQYF
TGTGCCAGCAGCTTGCTTCTAGCGGGGTTCCAAGAGACCCAGTACTTC
>TRBV29-1|TRBJ2-1|NA|NA
CSVEVGHNEQFF
TGCAGCGTTGAAGTGGGTCACAATGAGCAGTTCTTC
>TRBV7-7|TRBJ2-7|NA|few
CASSFGSSYEQYF
TGTGCTAGCAGCTTCGGCTCTTCCTACGAGCAGTACTTC
>TRBV19|TRBJ1-1|TRBD1|NA
CASSTGTGITEAFF
TGTGCCAGTAGTACCGGGACAGGTATCACTGAAGCTTTCTTT
>TRBV6-6|TRBJ2-3|TRBD2|NA
CASSRLAENTDTQYF
TGTGCCAGCAGCCGACTAGCGGAGAACACAGATACGCAGTATTTT
>TRBV4-1|TRBJ1-1|NA|NA
CASSQVGGVNTEAFF
TGCGCCAGCAGCCAAGTCGGGGGGGTGAACACTGAAGCTTTCTTT
>TRBV5-6|TRBJ2-7|TRBD1|NA
CASRGQGLGYEQYF
TGTGCCAGCAGAGGACAGGGTCTAGGCTACGAGCAGTACTTC
>TRBV5-6|TRBJ1-2|TRBD1|NA
CASSLGQADGGYTF
TGTGCCAGCAGCTTAGGACAGGCCGACGGTGGCTACACCTTC
>TRBV13|TRBJ2-7|NA|NA
CASSLGTGTYEQYF
TGTGCCAGCAGCTTAGGTACAGGGACCTACGAGCAGTACTTC
>TRBV9|TRBJ2-3|TRBD2|NA
CASSVEASGGVDTQYF
TGTGCCAGCAGCGTAGAGGCTAGCGGGGGGGTAGATACGCAGTATTTT